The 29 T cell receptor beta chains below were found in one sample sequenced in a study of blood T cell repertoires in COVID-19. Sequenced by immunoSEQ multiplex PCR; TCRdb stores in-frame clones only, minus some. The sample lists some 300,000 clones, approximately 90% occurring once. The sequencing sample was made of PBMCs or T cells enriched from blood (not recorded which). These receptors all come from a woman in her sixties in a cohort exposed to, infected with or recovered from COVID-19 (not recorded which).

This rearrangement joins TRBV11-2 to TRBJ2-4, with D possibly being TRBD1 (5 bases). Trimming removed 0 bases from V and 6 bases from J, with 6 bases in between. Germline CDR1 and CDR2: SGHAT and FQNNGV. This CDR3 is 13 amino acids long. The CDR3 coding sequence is TGTGCCAGCAGCTTAGATCAGGGAAACATTCAGTACTTC. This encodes CASSLDQGNIQYF.

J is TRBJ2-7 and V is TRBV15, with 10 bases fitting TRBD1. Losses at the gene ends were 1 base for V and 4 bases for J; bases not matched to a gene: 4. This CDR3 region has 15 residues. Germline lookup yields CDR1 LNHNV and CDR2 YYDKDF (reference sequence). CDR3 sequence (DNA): TGTGCCACCAGCAGAGGAGGGACAGGGGTTTACGAGCAGTACTTC. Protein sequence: CATSRGGTGVYEQYF.

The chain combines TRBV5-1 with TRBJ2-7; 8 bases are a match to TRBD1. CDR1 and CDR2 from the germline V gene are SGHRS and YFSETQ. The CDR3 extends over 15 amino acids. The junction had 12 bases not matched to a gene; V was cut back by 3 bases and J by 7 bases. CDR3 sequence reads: CASSSRGQAREEQYF. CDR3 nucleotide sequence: TGCGCCAGCAGCTCAAGGGGACAGGCCCGGGAGGAGCAGTACTTC. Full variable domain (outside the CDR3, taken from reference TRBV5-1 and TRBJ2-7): KAGVTQTPRYLIKTRGQQVTLSCSPISGHRSVSWYQQTPGQGLQFLFEYFSETQRNKGNFPGRFSGRQFSNSRSEMNVSTLELGDSALYLCASSSRGQAREEQYFGPGTRLTVT.

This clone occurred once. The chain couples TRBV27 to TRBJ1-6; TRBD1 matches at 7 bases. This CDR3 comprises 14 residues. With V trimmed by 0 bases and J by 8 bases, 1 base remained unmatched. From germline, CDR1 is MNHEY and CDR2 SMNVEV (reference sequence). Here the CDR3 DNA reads TGTGCCAGCAGTTTATCCGACAGGGATTCACCCCTCCACTTT. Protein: CASSLSDRDSPLHF.

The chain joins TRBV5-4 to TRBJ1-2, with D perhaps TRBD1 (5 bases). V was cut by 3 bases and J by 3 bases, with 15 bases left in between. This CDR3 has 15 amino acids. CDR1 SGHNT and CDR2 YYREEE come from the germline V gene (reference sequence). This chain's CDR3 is CASSSRARGDYGYTF. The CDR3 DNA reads TGTGCCAGCAGCTCGCGGGCCCGGGGGGACTATGGCTACACCTTC.

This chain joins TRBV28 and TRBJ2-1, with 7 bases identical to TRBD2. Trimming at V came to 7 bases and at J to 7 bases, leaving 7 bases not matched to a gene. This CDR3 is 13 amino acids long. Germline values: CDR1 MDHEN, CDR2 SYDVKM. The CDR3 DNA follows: TGTGCCAGCAACGCGGGAGAGGGGAATGAGCAGTTCTTC. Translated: CASNAGEGNEQFF.

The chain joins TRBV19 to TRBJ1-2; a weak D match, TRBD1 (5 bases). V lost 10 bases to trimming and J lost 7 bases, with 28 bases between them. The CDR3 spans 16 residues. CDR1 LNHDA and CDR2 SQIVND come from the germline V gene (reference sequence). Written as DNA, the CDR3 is TGTGCCACGCACGATGGGACGGGGGTCATGGTGGGTGGCTACACCTTC. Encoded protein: CATHDGTGVMVGGYTF.

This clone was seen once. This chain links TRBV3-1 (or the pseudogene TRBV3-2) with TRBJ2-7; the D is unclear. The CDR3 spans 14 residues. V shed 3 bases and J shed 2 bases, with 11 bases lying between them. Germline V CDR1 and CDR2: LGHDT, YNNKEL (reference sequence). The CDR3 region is CASSHSPGTYEQYF. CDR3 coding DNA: TGTGCCAGCAGCCACTCTCCGGGTACCTACGAGCAGTACTTC.

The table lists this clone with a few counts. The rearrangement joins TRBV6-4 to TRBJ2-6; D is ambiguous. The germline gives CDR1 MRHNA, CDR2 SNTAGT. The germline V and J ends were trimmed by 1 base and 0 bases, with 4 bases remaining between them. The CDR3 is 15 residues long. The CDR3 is CASSDFSSGANVLTF. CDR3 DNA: TGTGCCAGCAGTGACTTCAGCTCTGGGGCCAACGTCCTGACTTTC.

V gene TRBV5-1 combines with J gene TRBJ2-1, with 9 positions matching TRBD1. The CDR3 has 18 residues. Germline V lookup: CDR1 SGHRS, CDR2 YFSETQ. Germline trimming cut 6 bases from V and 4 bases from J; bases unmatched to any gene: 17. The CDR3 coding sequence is TGCGCCAGCACCATAACCTTTAACCAGGGACAGGGTTACAATGAGCAGTTCTTC. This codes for CASTITFNQGQGYNEQFF.

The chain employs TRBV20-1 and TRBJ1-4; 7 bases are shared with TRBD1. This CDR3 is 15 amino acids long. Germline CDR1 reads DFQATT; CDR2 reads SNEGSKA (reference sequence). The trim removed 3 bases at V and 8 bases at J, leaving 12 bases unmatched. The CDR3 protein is CSASPLQGTDEKLFF. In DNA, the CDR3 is TGCAGTGCTAGTCCCCTACAGGGGACAGACGAAAAACTGTTTTTT.

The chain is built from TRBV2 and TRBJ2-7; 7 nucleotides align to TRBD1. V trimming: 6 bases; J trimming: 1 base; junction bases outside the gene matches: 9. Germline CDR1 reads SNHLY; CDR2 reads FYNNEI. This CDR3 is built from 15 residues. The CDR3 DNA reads TGTGCCAGCAGACCCCAGGGGGACAGATCCTACGAGCAGTACTTC. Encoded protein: CASRPQGDRSYEQYF.

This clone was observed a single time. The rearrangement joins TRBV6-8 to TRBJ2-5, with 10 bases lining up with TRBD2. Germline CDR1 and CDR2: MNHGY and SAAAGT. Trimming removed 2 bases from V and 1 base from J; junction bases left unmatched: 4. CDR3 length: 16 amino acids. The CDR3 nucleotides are TGTGCCAGCAGTTACCGGCCTAGCGGGAGCCAAGAGACCCAGTACTTC. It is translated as CASSYRPSGSQETQYF.

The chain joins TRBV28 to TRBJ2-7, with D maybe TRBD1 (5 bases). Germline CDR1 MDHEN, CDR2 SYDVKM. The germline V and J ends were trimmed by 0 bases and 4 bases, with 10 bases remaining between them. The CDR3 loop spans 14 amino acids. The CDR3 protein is CASSLWGSGYEQYF. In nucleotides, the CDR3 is TGTGCCAGCAGTTTATGGGGGTCAGGGTACGAGCAGTACTTC.

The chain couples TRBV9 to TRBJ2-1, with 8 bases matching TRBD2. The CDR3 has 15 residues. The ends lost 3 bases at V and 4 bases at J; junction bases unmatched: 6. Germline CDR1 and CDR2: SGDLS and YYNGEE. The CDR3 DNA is TGTGCCAGCAGCGCCTCGGGAGGGTCGTACAATGAGCAGTTCTTC. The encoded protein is CASSASGGSYNEQFF.

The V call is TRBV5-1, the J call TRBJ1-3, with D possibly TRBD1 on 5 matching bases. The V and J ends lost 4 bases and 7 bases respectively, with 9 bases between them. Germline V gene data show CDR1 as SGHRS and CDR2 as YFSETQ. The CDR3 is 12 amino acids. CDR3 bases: TGCGCCAGCAGCCCGCGGGGGAACACCATATATTTT. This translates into CASSPRGNTIYF. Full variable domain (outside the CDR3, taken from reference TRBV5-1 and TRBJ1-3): KAGVTQTPRYLIKTRGQQVTLSCSPISGHRSVSWYQQTPGQGLQFLFEYFSETQRNKGNFPGRFSGRQFSNSRSEMNVSTLELGDSALYLCASSPRGNTIYFGEGSWLTVV.

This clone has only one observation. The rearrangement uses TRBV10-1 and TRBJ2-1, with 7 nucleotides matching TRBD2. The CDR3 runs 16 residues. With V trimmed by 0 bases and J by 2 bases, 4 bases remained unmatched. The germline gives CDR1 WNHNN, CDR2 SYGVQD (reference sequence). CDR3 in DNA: TGCGCCAGCAGTGAGTCGGTGGGAGGGCCCTACAATGAGCAGTTCTTC. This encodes CASSESVGGPYNEQFF.

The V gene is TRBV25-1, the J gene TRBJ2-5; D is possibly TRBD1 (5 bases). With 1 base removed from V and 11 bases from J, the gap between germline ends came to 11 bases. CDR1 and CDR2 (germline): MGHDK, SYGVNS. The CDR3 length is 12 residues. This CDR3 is CASSEWGRVQYF. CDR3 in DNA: TGTGCCAGCAGTGAATGGGGCAGGGTTCAGTACTTC.

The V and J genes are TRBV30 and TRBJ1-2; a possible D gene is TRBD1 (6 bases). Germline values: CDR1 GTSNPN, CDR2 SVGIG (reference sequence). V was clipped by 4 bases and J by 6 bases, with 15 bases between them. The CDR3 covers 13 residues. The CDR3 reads CAWTDGGADGYTF. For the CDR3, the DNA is TGTGCCTGGACCGACGGGGGGGCGGATGGCTACACCTTC.

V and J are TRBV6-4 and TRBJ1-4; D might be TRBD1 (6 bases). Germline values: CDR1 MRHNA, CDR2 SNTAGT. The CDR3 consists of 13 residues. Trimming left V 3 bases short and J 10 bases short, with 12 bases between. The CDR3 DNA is TGTGCCAGCAGTGATGGGGGCGCGGGAAAACTGTTTTTT. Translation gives CASSDGGAGKLFF.

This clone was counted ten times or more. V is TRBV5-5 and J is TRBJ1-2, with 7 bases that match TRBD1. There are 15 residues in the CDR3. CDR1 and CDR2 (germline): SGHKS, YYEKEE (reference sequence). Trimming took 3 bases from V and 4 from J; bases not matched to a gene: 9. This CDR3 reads CASSSQTGNSYGYTF. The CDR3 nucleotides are TGTGCCAGCAGCTCTCAGACAGGGAATTCCTATGGCTACACCTTC.

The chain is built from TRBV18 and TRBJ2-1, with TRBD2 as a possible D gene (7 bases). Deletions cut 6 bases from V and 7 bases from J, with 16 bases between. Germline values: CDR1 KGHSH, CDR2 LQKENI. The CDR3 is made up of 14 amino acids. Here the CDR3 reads CASSPRGGLNEQFF. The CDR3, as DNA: TGTGCCAGCTCGCCGCGCGGGGGCCTTAATGAGCAGTTCTTC.

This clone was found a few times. The CDR3 sequence: CAILPTGKRTDTQYF. As DNA, the CDR3 is TGTGCCATTCTTCCTACAGGGAAGCGGACAGATACGCAGTATTTT. V usage is TRBV10-3 and J usage is TRBJ2-3; D may be TRBD1 (6 bases). Germline V gene sequence: CDR1 ENHRY, CDR2 SYGVKD. The V gene lost 9 bases and the J gene lost 3 bases, with 19 bases spanning the gap. The CDR3 contains 15 residues.

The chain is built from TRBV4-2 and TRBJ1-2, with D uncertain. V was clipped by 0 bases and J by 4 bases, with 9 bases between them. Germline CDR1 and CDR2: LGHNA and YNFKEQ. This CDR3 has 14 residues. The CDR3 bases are TGTGCCAGCAGCCAAGATTTGGGAGTCTATGGCTACACCTTC. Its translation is CASSQDLGVYGYTF.

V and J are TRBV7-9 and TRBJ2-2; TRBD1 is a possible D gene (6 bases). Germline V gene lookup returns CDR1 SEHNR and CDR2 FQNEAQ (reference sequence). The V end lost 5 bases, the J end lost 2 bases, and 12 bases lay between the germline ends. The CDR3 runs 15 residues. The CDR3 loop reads CASSPGTHNTGELFF. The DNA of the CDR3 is TGTGCCAGCAGCCCCGGGACACATAACACCGGGGAGCTGTTTTTT.

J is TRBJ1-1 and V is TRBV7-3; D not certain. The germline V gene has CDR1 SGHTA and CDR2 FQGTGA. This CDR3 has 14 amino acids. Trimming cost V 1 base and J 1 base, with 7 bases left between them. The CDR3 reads CASSLNTGNTEAFF. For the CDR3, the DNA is TGTGCCAGCAGCTTAAACACGGGGAACACTGAAGCTTTCTTT.

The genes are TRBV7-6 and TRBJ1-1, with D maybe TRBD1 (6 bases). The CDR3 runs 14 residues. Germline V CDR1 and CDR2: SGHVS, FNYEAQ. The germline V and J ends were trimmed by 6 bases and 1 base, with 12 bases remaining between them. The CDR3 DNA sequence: TGTGCCAGCAGGGCGGACAGCTCGAACACTGAAGCTTTCTTT. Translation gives CASRADSSNTEAFF.

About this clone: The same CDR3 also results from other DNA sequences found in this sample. Here the CDR3 DNA reads TGTGCCAGCAGGCGGGGGGGTGGCTACGAGCAGTACTTC. This codes for CASRRGGGYEQYF. The J gene is TRBJ2-7, the V gene TRBV28; TRBD2 agrees at 9 bases. With 6 bases clipped from V and 3 bases from J, the junction kept 3 bases outside the gene matches. In germline, CDR1 is MDHEN, CDR2 SYDVKM. The CDR3 is made up of 13 amino acids.

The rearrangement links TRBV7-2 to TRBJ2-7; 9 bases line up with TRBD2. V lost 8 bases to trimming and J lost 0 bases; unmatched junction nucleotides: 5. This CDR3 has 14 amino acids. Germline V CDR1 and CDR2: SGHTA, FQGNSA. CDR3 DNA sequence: TGTGCCAGCGCCCTAGCGGGACCCTCCTACGAGCAGTACTTC. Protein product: CASALAGPSYEQYF.